One sample yielded the 28 T cell receptor beta chains listed below, sequenced in a study of blood T cell repertoires in COVID-19. Method: immunoSEQ multiplex PCR; TCRdb's copy keeps in-frame clones and lacks some. The table records roughly 120,000 clones, roughly 88% of them present only once. Source material: peripheral blood. All receptors come from a woman in her 70s who had recovered from COVID-19.

The chain links TRBV7-6 to TRBJ2-5; D possibly corresponds to TRBD2 (7 bases). Germline CDR1 and CDR2: SGHVS and FNYEAQ. The CDR3 loop spans 14 amino acids. V lost 5 bases, J lost 5 bases, and 15 bases lay in between. CDR3 sequence: CASSPRGAGETQYF. The CDR3 DNA sequence: TGTGCCAGCAGCCCACGGGGGGCAGGCGAGACCCAGTACTTC. Variable domain in full (rest from reference TRBV7-6 and TRBJ2-5): GAGVSQSPRYKVTKRGQDVALRCDPISGHVSLYWYRQALGQGPEFLTYFNYEAQQDKSGLPNDRFSAERPEGSISTLTIQRTEQRDSAMYRCASSPRGAGETQYFGPGTRLLVL.

The rearrangement joins TRBV27 to TRBJ2-1; D might be TRBD2 (6 bases). In germline, CDR1 is MNHEY, CDR2 SMNVEV (reference sequence). There are 14 residues in the CDR3. Trimming removed 6 bases from V and 2 bases from J, with 11 bases in between. The CDR3 DNA sequence: TGTGCCAGCAGCGGGACTCCGCCCTACAATGAGCAGTTCTTC. This codes for CASSGTPPYNEQFF.

This clone was seen a handful of times. The genes are TRBV3-1 (or the pseudogene TRBV3-2) and TRBJ2-2; D gene uncertain. The CDR3 is 11 residues long. Germline V CDR1 and CDR2: LGHDT, YNNKEL (reference sequence). Trimming removed 8 bases at V and 6 bases at J, with 7 bases between. CDR3 loop: CASGPAGELFF. CDR3 bases: TGTGCCAGCGGGCCAGCCGGGGAGCTGTTTTTT.

The chain joins TRBV4-3 to TRBJ2-6, with D perhaps TRBD2 (5 bases). The V end lost 0 bases, the J end lost 0 bases, and 12 bases lay between the germline ends. This CDR3 has 18 residues. In germline, CDR1 is LGHNA, CDR2 YSLEER. CDR3 DNA sequence: TGCGCCAGCAGCCAAGAAGTGGCGGGCGGCTCTGGGGCCAACGTCCTGACTTTC. The encoded protein is CASSQEVAGGSGANVLTF.

V and J are TRBV6-2 or TRBV6-3 and TRBJ2-1; 8 bases are a match to TRBD1. V trimming: 6 bases; J trimming: 3 bases; junction bases outside the gene matches: 7. The CDR3 is 15 residues long. Germline values: CDR1 MNHEY, CDR2 SVGEGT. Here the CDR3 reads CASSLGQGDYNEQFF. For the CDR3, the DNA is TGTGCCAGCAGCCTCGGACAGGGCGACTACAATGAGCAGTTCTTC.

This chain joins TRBV24-1 and TRBJ1-2; no clear D gene. Between the trimmed V and J ends, which lost 3 bases and 4 bases, there was a span of 8 bases. The length of the CDR3 is 13 residues. Germline CDR1 and CDR2: KGHDR and SFDVKD. The CDR3 coding sequence is TGTGCCACCAGTGATCCCTTTATCTATGGCTACACCTTC. This encodes CATSDPFIYGYTF.

CDR3 bases: TGTGCCAGCAGTTTATTTCGGGACAGGGTTCCCTATGGCTACACCTTC. Its translation: CASSLFRDRVPYGYTF. This sequence joins TRBV28 and TRBJ1-2; 9 bases are a match to TRBD1. V dropped 1 base and J dropped 4; count of bases not matched to a gene: 7. The germline V gene encodes CDR1 MDHEN and CDR2 SYDVKM. The CDR3 contains 16 residues.

The table lists this clone with a few counts. CDR3 coding DNA: TGTGCCAGCAGTCCGACAGGGGGCTTACCCCCAAGAGCTTTCTTT. It is translated as CASSPTGGLPPRAFF. The V call is TRBV6-2 or TRBV6-3, the J call TRBJ1-1; 10 nucleotides line up with TRBD1. The CDR3 runs 15 residues. Germline V gene lookup returns CDR1 MNHEY and CDR2 SVGEGT. Trimming cost V 5 bases and J 10 bases; bases outside gene matches: 13.

This chain connects TRBV3-1 (or the pseudogene TRBV3-2) to TRBJ2-1; TRBD2 matches at 8 bases. The germline V gene has CDR1 LGHDT and CDR2 YNNKEL (reference sequence). CDR3 size: 16 residues. J gave up 3 bases and V 2 bases, and 6 bases lay outside the gene matches. This CDR3 reads CASSQNRGGGYNEQFF. CDR3 in DNA: TGTGCCAGCAGCCAAAATCGGGGGGGCGGCTACAATGAGCAGTTCTTC.

The chain is built from TRBV19 and TRBJ2-3; 9 nucleotides agree with TRBD2. Germline CDR1 is LNHDA and CDR2 is SQIVND (reference sequence). CDR3 length: 14 residues. The V and J ends lost 6 bases and 4 bases, in that order; junction bases with no gene match: 5. In nucleotides, the CDR3 is TGTGCCAGTAGCTTGGGACTAGCAGCAGATACGCAGTATTTT. Its protein is CASSLGLAADTQYF.

This chain uses TRBV28 with TRBJ1-5; TRBD1 is a possible D gene (5 bases). Trimming shortened V by 4 bases and J by 5 bases, and 18 bases separated the two germline ends. The CDR3 runs to 16 residues. The germline V gene encodes CDR1 MDHEN and CDR2 SYDVKM. CDR3 loop: CASSYSVGGADQPQHF. As DNA, the CDR3 is TGTGCCAGCAGTTACTCGGTGGGGGGAGCGGATCAGCCCCAGCATTTT.

This sequence joins TRBV28 and TRBJ2-3, with D uncertain. The CDR3 is 14 amino acids. V lost 0 bases and J lost 2, with 6 bases in between. CDR1 and CDR2 (germline): MDHEN, SYDVKM. The CDR3 here is CASSLWQYTDTQYF. The CDR3, as DNA: TGTGCCAGCAGTTTATGGCAGTACACAGATACGCAGTATTTT. Looking up the rest from reference TRBV28 and TRBJ2-3 gives the full variable domain: DVKVTQSSRYLVKRTGEKVFLECVQDMDHENMFWYRQDPGLGLRLIYFSYDVKMKEKGDIPEGYSVSREKKERFSLILESASTNQTSMYLCASSLWQYTDTQYFGPGTRLTVL.

This rearrangement joins TRBV5-8 to TRBJ1-5, with D possibly matching TRBD1 (6 bases). This CDR3 is 14 amino acids long. Per the germline V gene, CDR1 is SGHTS and CDR2 is YDEGEE. The V end lost 1 base, the J end lost 2 bases, and 7 bases lay between the germline ends. CDR3 DNA sequence: TGTGCCAGCAGCTTGCGACAGGGCAATCAGCCCCAGCATTTT. It codes for CASSLRQGNQPQHF.

The J gene is TRBJ1-1, the V gene TRBV7-3; 7 bases are a match to TRBD1. The CDR3 contains 13 residues. Germline loops: CDR1 SGHTA, CDR2 FQGTGA. The V gene end was trimmed by 4 bases and the J gene end by 1 base; junction bases not matched to a gene: 0. The CDR3 bases are TGTGCCAGCAGCTGGGACAGGAACACTGAAGCTTTCTTT. Its translation is CASSWDRNTEAFF.

V is TRBV4-2 and J is TRBJ2-7; possible D gene TRBD2, 5 bases. The germline V gene encodes CDR1 LGHNA and CDR2 YNFKEQ. CDR3 size: 15 residues. V was trimmed by 4 bases and J by 7 bases, leaving 20 bases between them. The CDR3 DNA is TGTGCCAGCAGCCTCTCGGCGGCCCTTCGAGGGGAGCAGTACTTC. This gives the protein CASSLSAALRGEQYF.

The rearrangement uses TRBV7-9 and TRBJ2-7, with D hard to call. Germline CDR1 and CDR2: SEHNR and FQNEAQ (reference sequence). This CDR3 comprises 15 residues. The V end was cut by 0 bases, the J end by 2 bases, with 11 bases between. CDR3: CASSLAGSIAYEQYF. The DNA of the CDR3 is TGTGCCAGCAGCTTAGCGGGCAGTATAGCCTACGAGCAGTACTTC.

The genes are TRBV6-5 and TRBJ2-1; no firm D call. Germline V CDR1 and CDR2: MNHEY, SVGAGI. This CDR3 region has 14 residues. Trimming removed 2 bases at V and 4 bases at J, with 9 bases between. CDR3 protein: CASSYPDIYNEQFF. The CDR3 nucleotides are TGTGCCAGCAGTTACCCTGACATTTACAATGAGCAGTTCTTC.

The rearrangement uses TRBV9 and TRBJ2-2, with 7 nucleotides matching TRBD2. Germline lookup yields CDR1 SGDLS and CDR2 YYNGEE. The J segment lost 0 bases and the V segment lost 0 bases, leaving 2 bases of the junction unmatched. CDR3 length equals 16 residues. The CDR3 region has the DNA TGTGCCAGCAGCGTAGGAGGACTAGCGAACACCGGGGAGCTGTTTTTT. It encodes CASSVGGLANTGELFF.

V and J are TRBV5-1 and TRBJ2-5, with D tentatively TRBD1 (5 bases). This CDR3 is built from 14 residues. V was clipped by 3 bases and J by 1 base, with 10 bases between them. CDR1 and CDR2 (germline): SGHRS, YFSETQ. The CDR3 coding sequence is TGCGCCAGCAGCTGGACGACAGCCCAAGAGACCCAGTACTTC. Amino acids: CASSWTTAQETQYF.

This clone came up a few times. The chain has TRBV9 and TRBJ1-3; 10 bases fit TRBD1. The length of the CDR3 is 17 residues. In germline, CDR1 is SGDLS, CDR2 YYNGEE. The trim removed 4 bases at V and 0 bases at J, leaving 7 bases unmatched. The CDR3 nucleotides are TGTGCCAGCAGCCGACAGGGGGCAATCCTCTCTGGAAACACCATATATTTT. Its translation: CASSRQGAILSGNTIYF.

This clone was counted between two and nine times. The chain employs TRBV10-3 and TRBJ2-5; D call uncertain. This CDR3 spans 13 amino acids. V lost 5 bases and J 3 bases, leaving 10 bases between the germline ends. Germline V gene sequence: CDR1 ENHRY, CDR2 SYGVKD. In nucleotides, the CDR3 is TGTGCCATCAGTACCCGGGTGGAAGAGACCCAGTACTTC. It yields the protein CAISTRVEETQYF.

This chain uses TRBV7-2 with TRBJ2-5, with 7 bases identical to TRBD2. Germline-derived CDR1 and CDR2 are SGHTA and FQGNSA. CDR3 size: 14 residues. Trimming removed 6 bases from V and 5 bases from J; junction bases left unmatched: 9. Here the CDR3 DNA reads TGTGCCAGCAGGTCCTTTGTGGGGGGGGAGACCCAGTACTTC. This sequence encodes CASRSFVGGETQYF.

The chain links TRBV28 to TRBJ2-5; 13 positions agree with TRBD2. The CDR3 contains 15 residues. Trimming at V came to 3 bases and at J to 5 bases, leaving 3 bases not matched to a gene. Looked up from germline, CDR1 is MDHEN and CDR2 is SYDVKM. The CDR3 nucleotides read TGTGCCAGCAGTTTTTGGACTAGCGGGAGTGAGACCCAGTACTTC. It specifies CASSFWTSGSETQYF.

This rearrangement joins TRBV5-5 to TRBJ1-1, with no clear D. In germline, CDR1 is SGHKS, CDR2 YYEKEE (reference sequence). This CDR3 has 13 residues. The V end was cut by 4 bases, the J end by 1 base, with 8 bases between. The DNA of the CDR3 is TGTGCCAGCAGCCGACACCCGAACACTGAAGCTTTCTTT. It codes for CASSRHPNTEAFF.

The sample holds one count of this clone. This sequence joins TRBV4-3 and TRBJ1-3, with D unresolved. Germline loops: CDR1 LGHNA, CDR2 YSLEER. Trimming took 1 base from V and 3 from J, leaving 10 bases between them. The CDR3 contains 15 residues. The chain's CDR3 is CASSQGANYGNTIYF. As DNA, the CDR3 is TGCGCCAGCAGCCAAGGGGCGAATTATGGAAACACCATATATTTT.

This clone was found once. V gene TRBV5-5 combines with J gene TRBJ1-1; 7 bases agree with TRBD1. CDR3 length equals 13 residues. Losses at the gene ends were 0 bases for V and 7 bases for J; bases not matched to a gene: 3. CDR1 is SGHKS and CDR2 is YYEKEE in the germline V gene (reference sequence). The CDR3 coding sequence is TGTGCCAGCAGCTTGGAGGCAGGGGGTGAAGCTTTCTTT. Protein: CASSLEAGGEAFF.

The chain couples TRBV5-1 to TRBJ1-2, with 9 bases that match TRBD1. J gave up 3 bases and V 0 bases, and 9 bases lay outside the gene matches. The germline gives CDR1 SGHRS, CDR2 YFSETQ. This CDR3 has 17 residues. CDR3 in DNA: TGCGCCAGCAGCTTGGCACCGGCGGGACAGGGTTACTATGGCTACACCTTC. It encodes CASSLAPAGQGYYGYTF.

The CDR3 spells CASSQGQGRHYGYTF. CDR3 bases: TGCGCCAGCAGTCAAGGGCAGGGTAGGCACTATGGCTACACCTTC. This chain uses TRBV23-1 with TRBJ1-2; D possibly corresponds to TRBD1 (5 bases). TRBV23-1 has ORF status, its function being uncertain. Trimming took 2 bases from V and 3 from J, leaving 13 bases between them. CDR3 length: 15 residues.